This T cell receptor (beta chain) was captured by sequencing in a study of cytomegalovirus exposure and HLA in healthy donors. A note on this clone: What it binds is not known.

Donors had nominal health at sampling but likely had unrecorded immune exposures. Findings and caveats of the study: Among TCR beta chains of equal frequency, HLA-associated ones were more clonally expanded in a later analysis. It was reportedly the case that the classifier diagnosed cytomegalovirus status with high specificity and sensitivity.

The study ran its PCR with 60 Vbeta and 13 Jbeta primers. In the authors' methods: In a later analysis, tens of millions of unique TCR beta chains included roughly 11 million shared by two or more donors. Libraries were prepared by immunoSEQ multiplex PCR; TCRdb keeps only in-frame clonotypes and omits some of them. The V and J calls and clone size come from that table; D and trimming were worked out from the DNA. This sample has 200,000 or so clones, with about three quarters found just once. The length of the CDR3 is 14 residues. This chain connects TRBV21-1 to TRBJ1-1; the D call in the table, TRBD1, was not verified against the DNA. TRBV21-1 is designated a pseudogene. Input material: PBMCs. This receptor was obtained from a man in his late teens or twenties in good health and CMV-seronegative. CDR3 coding DNA: TGTGCCAGCAGTAGGACAGGGGAGAACACTGAAGCTTTCTTT. Protein product: CASSRTGENTEAFF.